The sequence of this T cell receptor beta chain was determined in a study of blood T cell repertoires in COVID-19. For the study at large: Acute-phase and convalescent COVID-19 samples originated in the United States, Italy and Spain. T cells, B-cell-depleted T cells, or PBMCs supplied cDNA or gDNA.

Authors' data handling: Amplifying reference gene primers gave estimates of nucleated cell counts. Profiled with immunoSEQ multiplex PCR; TCRdb holds only in-frame clones, not every one. V and J calls plus clone size are reproduced from that table; the DNA served to infer D and trimming. Found here are about 230,000 clones, 65% to 90% of them singletons; the top ten hold under 2.5%. The clonotype was recovered from a man aged 40-49 years who had recovered from COVID-19. The sample was peripheral blood.

CDR3 DNA: TGTGCCAGCAGTTCCCGGGACACCGGAGAGACCCAGTACTTC. Its translation is CASSSRDTGETQYF. The chain carries TRBV6-2 or TRBV6-3 and TRBJ2-5; tentatively, D is TRBD1 (6 bases). V lost 4 bases and J 4 bases, leaving 13 bases between the germline ends. The germline gives CDR1 MNHEY, CDR2 SVGEGT. This CDR3 has 14 amino acids.